Listed here are 8 T cell receptor beta chains from one sample, sequenced in a study of blood T cell repertoires in COVID-19. Only in-frame clones appear in the TCRdb table, and some are missing; sequencing was by immunoSEQ multiplex PCR. The table includes a few hundred thousand clones, roughly nine tenths detected once. The sample comprised peripheral blood. All receptors derive from a man aged 55-75 years with acute or convalescent COVID-19.

The chain combines TRBV19 with TRBJ1-1, with TRBD1 matching over 7 bases. J lost 1 base, V lost 3 bases, and 5 bases had no gene match. Germline CDR1 LNHDA, CDR2 SQIVND (reference sequence). CDR3 size: 15 residues. The CDR3 region is CASSILTGQNTEAFF. DNA for the CDR3: TGTGCCAGTAGTATTTTGACAGGGCAGAACACTGAAGCTTTCTTT. Combining the CDR3 with reference TRBV19 and TRBJ1-1 gives the whole variable domain DGGITQSPKYLFRKEGQNVTLSCEQNLNHDAMYWYRQDPGQGLRLIYYSQIVNDFQKGDIAEGYSVSREKKESFPLTVTSAQKNPTAFYLCASSILTGQNTEAFFGQGTRLTVV.

This clone was detected only once. The V and J genes are TRBV20-1 and TRBJ2-7; 10 bases line up with TRBD1. Per the germline V gene, CDR1 is DFQATT and CDR2 is SNEGSKA (reference sequence). The length of the CDR3 is 11 residues. For the CDR3, the DNA is TGCACCTCGGGACAGGGGTACGAGCAGTACTTC. Protein: CTSGQGYEQYF.

CDR3 sequence (DNA): TGTGCCAGCAGCCTAGAGACTAGCGGGAGTCATGAGCAGTTCTTC. This translates into CASSLETSGSHEQFF. This chain connects TRBV7-8 to TRBJ2-1; 12 bases match TRBD2. J gave up 8 bases and V 5 bases, and 7 bases lay outside the gene matches. Germline CDR1 and CDR2: SGHVS and FQNEAQ. The CDR3 covers 15 residues.

The V gene is TRBV4-1, the J gene TRBJ2-1, with 16 bases identical to TRBD2. The CDR3 sequence is 15 residues long. Looked up from germline, CDR1 is MGHRA and CDR2 is YSYEKL. V gave up 5 bases and J gave up 6 bases; unmatched junction bases: 1. The CDR3: CASSGTSGRVNEQFF. CDR3 in DNA: TGCGCCAGCAGCGGGACTAGCGGGAGGGTCAATGAGCAGTTCTTC.

This sequence joins TRBV5-1 and TRBJ1-4, with D possibly TRBD1 on 6 matching bases. Trimming cost V 4 bases and J 0 bases, with 13 bases left between them. CDR3 length equals 16 residues. The germline V gene encodes CDR1 SGHRS and CDR2 YFSETQ. The CDR3 is CASSAGGSATNEKLFF. DNA of the CDR3: TGCGCCAGCAGCGCGGGGGGCTCAGCAACTAATGAAAAACTGTTTTTT.

This clone showed up just a few times. The chain combines TRBV28 with TRBJ1-3; D may be TRBD1 (6 bases). Germline V CDR1 and CDR2: MDHEN, SYDVKM. The V and J ends lost 3 bases and 5 bases respectively, with 20 bases between them. This CDR3 contains 17 residues. CDR3 coding DNA: TGTGCCAGCAGTTTCTTCAGAATGACAGGCGATAGAAACACCATATATTTT. It translates to CASSFFRMTGDRNTIYF.

For the CDR3, the DNA is TGTGCCAGCAGCCCGGGGGGGACTGAAGCTTTCTTT. Encoded protein: CASSPGGTEAFF. The chain couples TRBV7-9 to TRBJ1-1; possibly TRBD1 for D (5 bases). Germline loops: CDR1 SEHNR, CDR2 FQNEAQ (reference sequence). This CDR3 region has 12 residues. Trimming shortened V by 5 bases and J by 5 bases, and 9 bases separated the two germline ends. Filled out from reference TRBV7-9 and TRBJ1-1, the complete variable domain reads DTGVSQNPRHKITKRGQNVTFRCDPISEHNRLYWYRQTLGQGPEFLTYFQNEAQLEKSRLLSDRFSAERPKGSFSTLEIQRTEQGDSAMYLCASSPGGTEAFFGQGTRLTVV.

This clone has a count of ten or more. This chain links TRBV7-2 with TRBJ2-3, with D perhaps TRBD2 (5 bases). The CDR3 contains 16 residues. Germline V gene data show CDR1 as SGHTA and CDR2 as FQGNSA. Trimming took 4 bases from V and 1 from J, leaving 15 bases between them. The CDR3: CASSSLRGLGTDTQYF. As DNA, the CDR3 is TGTGCCAGCAGCTCCCTAAGAGGGTTGGGCACAGATACGCAGTATTTT.